These 16 T cell receptor beta chains were all obtained from the same sample, sequenced in a study of blood T cell repertoires in COVID-19. Libraries were prepared by immunoSEQ multiplex PCR; TCRdb keeps only in-frame clonotypes and omits some of them. The sample holds roughly 120,000 clones; 78% are singletons and the top ten take about 2.3%. The sequenced material came from peripheral blood. The receptors come from a man in his sixties or seventies with acute or convalescent COVID-19.

The chain joins TRBV30 to TRBJ1-6; 7 bases align to TRBD1. The CDR3 extends over 15 amino acids. Germline V gives CDR1 GTSNPN, CDR2 SVGIG (reference sequence). J was trimmed by 6 bases and V by 4 bases; bases with no gene match: 9. CDR3 loop: CAWNILQGGNSPLHF. CDR3 nucleotide sequence: TGTGCCTGGAATATCCTTCAGGGGGGTAATTCACCCCTCCACTTT.

V usage is TRBV19 and J usage is TRBJ1-3; TRBD1 matches at 10 bases. This CDR3 is 15 amino acids long. J was trimmed by 0 bases and V by 10 bases; bases with no gene match: 6. From germline, CDR1 is LNHDA and CDR2 SQIVND (reference sequence). The CDR3 sequence is CATLTGGYSGNTIYF. The CDR3 DNA reads as TGTGCCACTCTGACAGGGGGCTACTCTGGAAACACCATATATTTT.

V gene TRBV5-4 combines with J gene TRBJ1-2, with a possible D match to TRBD1 (6 bases). This CDR3 contains 15 residues. Per the germline V gene, CDR1 is SGHNT and CDR2 is YYREEE (reference sequence). Trimming shortened V by 4 bases and J by 0 bases, and 13 bases separated the two germline ends. The CDR3 reads CASSTGTLANYGYTF. The CDR3 region has the DNA TGTGCCAGCAGCACGGGGACATTAGCTAACTATGGCTACACCTTC.

The rearrangement uses TRBV7-8 and TRBJ2-1; tentatively, D is TRBD2 (6 bases). Trimming pared 4 bases from V and 8 bases from J, leaving 18 bases between. The CDR3 runs 15 residues. Germline-derived CDR1 and CDR2 are SGHVS and FQNEAQ. This CDR3 is CASSSRDQVIDEQFF. The DNA of the CDR3 is TGTGCCAGCAGCTCGCGGGATCAAGTCATCGATGAGCAGTTCTTC.

The chain is built from TRBV4-1 and TRBJ2-1; TRBD1 matches at 7 bases. The CDR3 is 16 residues long. Trimming at V came to 1 base and at J to 5 bases, leaving 8 bases not matched to a gene. Germline CDR1 reads MGHRA; CDR2 reads YSYEKL. The DNA for the CDR3 is TGCGCCAGCAGCCAAGTGGGCAGGGGGTTCGACAATGAGCAGTTCTTC. It encodes CASSQVGRGFDNEQFF.

This clone was picked up a small number of times. The V call is TRBV7-2, the J call TRBJ2-5, with 8 bases lining up with TRBD1. Germline CDR1 reads SGHTA; CDR2 reads FQGNSA. Germline trimming cut 5 bases from V and 5 bases from J; bases unmatched to any gene: 10. The CDR3 spans 15 residues. The CDR3 DNA reads as TGTGCCAGCAGCCCGGGACAGGCAAGGGCGGAGACCCAGTACTTC. Its protein is CASSPGQARAETQYF.

This clone was counted a few times. The V gene is TRBV12-5, the J gene TRBJ2-2, with D tentatively TRBD1 (6 bases). CDR3 length: 16 amino acids. V lost 3 bases and J lost 5, with 16 bases in between. CDR1 is LGHNT, CDR2 FRNRAP, per germline. The CDR3: CASGLAPGVGTGELFF. CDR3 DNA sequence: TGTGCTAGTGGTTTAGCCCCAGGGGTGGGGACCGGGGAGCTGTTTTTT.

The rearrangement uses TRBV27 and TRBJ1-6; tentative D call: TRBD1 (5 bases). Deletions cut 4 bases from V and 0 bases from J, with 10 bases between. CDR3 length equals 16 residues. Germline V gene sequence: CDR1 MNHEY, CDR2 SMNVEV (reference sequence). The CDR3 here is CASSSQESSYNSPLHF. CDR3 nucleotide sequence: TGTGCCAGCAGTTCACAGGAATCCTCCTATAATTCACCCCTCCACTTT.

This clone was counted once. The V and J genes are TRBV9 and TRBJ2-3; D remains unclear. Germline CDR1 SGDLS, CDR2 YYNGEE. V dropped 0 bases and J dropped 2 bases, with 10 bases sitting between them. The CDR3 contains 15 residues. For the CDR3, the DNA is TGTGCCAGCAGCGTAGCGCCTGCACTCACAGATACGCAGTATTTT. Its translation is CASSVAPALTDTQYF.

This clone turned up a few times. This chain links TRBV6-2 or TRBV6-3 with TRBJ2-7, with D hard to call. The V end lost 5 bases, the J end lost 4 bases, and 6 bases lay between the germline ends. The length of the CDR3 is 11 residues. Germline V gives CDR1 MNHEY, CDR2 SVGEGT. The CDR3 bases are TGTGCCAGCAGTCCCCAATACGAGCAGTACTTC. Amino acid sequence: CASSPQYEQYF.

The V gene is TRBV4-3, the J gene TRBJ1-4; tentative D call: TRBD1 (6 bases). Trimming took off 1 base at V and 8 bases at J, with 23 bases between the two ends. CDR1 is LGHNA, CDR2 YSLEER, per germline. The CDR3 extends over 18 amino acids. In DNA form, the CDR3 reads TGCGCCAGCAGCCAAGGCGGGCAGGGGATACGAGTATGGGAAAAACTGTTTTTT. Residues: CASSQGGQGIRVWEKLFF.

The rearrangement joins TRBV14 to TRBJ2-7, with 8 bases matching TRBD2. This CDR3 contains 14 residues. The V gene end was trimmed by 6 bases and the J gene end by 5 bases; junction bases not matched to a gene: 9. The germline gives CDR1 SGHDN, CDR2 FVKESK. The CDR3 loop reads CASSRRGAGDEQYF. The CDR3 bases are TGTGCCAGCAGTCGCCGGGGAGCGGGGGACGAGCAGTACTTC.

The V call is TRBV18, the J call TRBJ2-7, with 7 bases lining up with TRBD1. The CDR3 runs to 15 residues. Germline assignment: CDR1 KGHSH and CDR2 LQKENI. Losses at the gene ends were 0 bases for V and 3 bases for J; bases not matched to a gene: 5. The CDR3, as DNA: TGTGCCAGCTCACCACCGTCGACAGGGATCTACGAGCAGTACTTC. Protein product: CASSPPSTGIYEQYF.

The rearrangement uses TRBV5-1 and TRBJ1-2, with a possible D match to TRBD1 (5 bases). This CDR3 comprises 14 residues. The germline gives CDR1 SGHRS, CDR2 YFSETQ. V dropped 0 bases and J dropped 4 bases, with 10 bases sitting between them. The CDR3 DNA reads TGCGCCAGCAGCTTGGCCCAGGGTCCCTATGGCTACACCTTC. It yields the protein CASSLAQGPYGYTF.

This chain uses TRBV5-6 with TRBJ2-7; possibly TRBD2 for D (5 bases). The CDR3 contains 16 residues. Per the germline V gene, CDR1 is SGHDT and CDR2 is YYEEEE. V dropped 0 bases and J dropped 2 bases, with 15 bases sitting between them. The CDR3 coding sequence is TGTGCCAGCAGCTTGGTATCTTCGAGGGATGCCTACGAGCAGTACTTC. Residues: CASSLVSSRDAYEQYF.

V usage is TRBV19 and J usage is TRBJ1-2; D remains unclear. V gave up 3 bases and J gave up 3 bases, with 14 bases separating them. The CDR3 has 15 residues. The germline V gene encodes CDR1 LNHDA and CDR2 SQIVND (reference sequence). DNA of the CDR3: TGTGCCAGTAGTATTTACCCGACTGGAGACTATGGCTACACCTTC. Its translation: CASSIYPTGDYGYTF.